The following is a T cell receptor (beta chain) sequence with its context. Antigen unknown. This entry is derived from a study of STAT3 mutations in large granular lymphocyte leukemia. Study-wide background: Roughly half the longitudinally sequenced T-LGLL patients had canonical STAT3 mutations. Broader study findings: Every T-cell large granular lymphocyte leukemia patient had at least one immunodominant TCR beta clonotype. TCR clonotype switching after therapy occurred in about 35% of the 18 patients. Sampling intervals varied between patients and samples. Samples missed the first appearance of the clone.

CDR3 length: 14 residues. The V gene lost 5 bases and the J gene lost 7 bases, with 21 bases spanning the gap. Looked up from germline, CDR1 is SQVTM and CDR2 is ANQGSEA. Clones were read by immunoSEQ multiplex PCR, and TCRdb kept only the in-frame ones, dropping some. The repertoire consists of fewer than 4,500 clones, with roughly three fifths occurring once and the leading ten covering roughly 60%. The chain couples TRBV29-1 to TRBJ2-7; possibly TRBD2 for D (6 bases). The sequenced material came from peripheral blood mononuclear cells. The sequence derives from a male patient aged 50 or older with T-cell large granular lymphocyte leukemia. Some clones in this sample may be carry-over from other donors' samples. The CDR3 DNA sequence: TGCAGCGTTTCTACCGGGACTTCGACGGGGGAGCAGTACTTC. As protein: CSVSTGTSTGEQYF.